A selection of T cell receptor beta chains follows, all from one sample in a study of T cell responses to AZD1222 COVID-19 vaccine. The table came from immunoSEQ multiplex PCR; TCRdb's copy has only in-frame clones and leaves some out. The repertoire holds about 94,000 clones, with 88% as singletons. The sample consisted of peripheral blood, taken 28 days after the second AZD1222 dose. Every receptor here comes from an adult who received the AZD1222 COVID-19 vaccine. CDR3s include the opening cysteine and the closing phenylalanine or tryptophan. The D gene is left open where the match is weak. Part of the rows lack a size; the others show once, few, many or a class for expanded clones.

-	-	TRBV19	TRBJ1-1	TGTGCCAGTAGCAAACAGGGGAACACTGAAGCTTTCTTT	CASSKQGNTEAFF
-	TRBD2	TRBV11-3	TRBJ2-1	TGTGCCAGCAGCGGACCCGGGACTAGAGCGGACAATGAGCAGTTCTTC	CASSGPGTRADNEQFF
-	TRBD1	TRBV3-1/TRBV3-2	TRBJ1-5	TGTGCCAGCAGCCAAGGCGACAGGGATAGTTGTCAGCCCCAGCATTTT	CASSQGDRDSCQPQHF
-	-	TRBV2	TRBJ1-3	TGTGCCAGCAGTGAAGCTTCAGACAGCTACTCTGGAAACACCATATATTTT	CASSEASDSYSGNTIYF
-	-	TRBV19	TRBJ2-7	TGTGCCAGTAGTCCGACTCTGGATTATGCGTACTACGAGCAGTACTTC	CASSPTLDYAYYEQYF
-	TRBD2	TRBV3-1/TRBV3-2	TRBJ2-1	TGTGCCAGCAGCCAACCGTTTAGCGGGAGGTCCTACAATGAGCAGTTCTTC	CASSQPFSGRSYNEQFF
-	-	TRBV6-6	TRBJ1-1	TGTGCCAGCAGTCCCCAGATGGGACACACTGAAGCTTTCTTT	CASSPQMGHTEAFF
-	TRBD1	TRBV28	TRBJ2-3	TGTGCCAGCAGTGAAGGGGACAGGACTAGCACAGATACGCAGTATTTT	CASSEGDRTSTDTQYF
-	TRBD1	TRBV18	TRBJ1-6	TGTGCCAGCTCACCTGCCGGGACAGCGTATTCACCCCTCCACTTT	CASSPAGTAYSPLHF
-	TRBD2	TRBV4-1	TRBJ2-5	TGCGCCAGCAGCCAAGATCCCGCGGGACTAGCGGGAGTCGGAGAGACCCAGTACTTC	CASSQDPAGLAGVGETQYF
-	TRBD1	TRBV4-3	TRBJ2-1	TGCGCCAGCAGCCAGGGCGGGACAGGGGCGTACAATGAGCAGTTCTTC	CASSQGGTGAYNEQFF
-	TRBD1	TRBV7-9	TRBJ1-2	TGTGCCAGCAGCTTAGTGGACAGGGCCGAGGGCTATGGCTACACCTTC	CASSLVDRAEGYGYTF
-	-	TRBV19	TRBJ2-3	TGTGCCAGTAATCAGGGATTGGAAGATACGCAGTATTTT	CASNQGLEDTQYF
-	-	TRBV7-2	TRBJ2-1	TGTGCCAGCAGCTTAGCGGGGGGTGTAGGCAATGAGCAGTTCTTC	CASSLAGGVGNEQFF
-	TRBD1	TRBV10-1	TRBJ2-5	TGCGCCAGAGTGGGACAGGGGGACGTGGAGACCCAGTACTTC	CARVGQGDVETQYF
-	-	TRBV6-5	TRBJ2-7	TGTGCCAGCTTCAGCGATAACTACGAGCAGTACTTC	CASFSDNYEQYF
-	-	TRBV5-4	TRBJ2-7	TGTGCCAGCAGCTTGGAGCAGGGATCCTACGAGCAGTACTTC	CASSLEQGSYEQYF
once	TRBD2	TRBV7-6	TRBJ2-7	TGTGCCAGCAGCTTAGCTAGCGGGGCGTTTGGCGAGCAGTACTTC	CASSLASGAFGEQYF
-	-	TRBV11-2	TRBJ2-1	TGTGCCAGCAGCGACTTTCGCGGGGGCGAGGCTGAGCAGTTCTTC	CASSDFRGGEAEQFF
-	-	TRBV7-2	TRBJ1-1	TGTGCCAGCAGCTTAGTTGAAGGGGTTGATACTGAAGCTTTCTTT	CASSLVEGVDTEAFF
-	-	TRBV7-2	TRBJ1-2	TGTGCCAGCAGCTTAGATGGGTCGGATAATGGCTACACCTTC	CASSLDGSDNGYTF
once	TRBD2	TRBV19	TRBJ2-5	TGTGCCAGTAGTATTCTTGCGGGGGGGCGTGAGACCCAGTACTTC	CASSILAGGRETQYF
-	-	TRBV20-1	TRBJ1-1	TGCAGTGCAACCAGGGTACCGGAAGCTTTCTTT	CSATRVPEAFF
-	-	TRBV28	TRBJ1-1	TGTGCCAGCAGTCTTAGCCCGGGACCCATCTCTGAAGCTTTCTTT	CASSLSPGPISEAFF
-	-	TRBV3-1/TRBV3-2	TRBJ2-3	TGTGCCAGCAGCCCCATCTCGCGGGTCACAGATACGCAGTATTTT	CASSPISRVTDTQYF
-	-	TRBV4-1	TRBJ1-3	TGCGCCAGCAGCCAAGACCGCGGGGTTGGAAACACCATATATTTT	CASSQDRGVGNTIYF
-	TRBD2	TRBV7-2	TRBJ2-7	TGTGCCAGCAGCCCCGAGGGGACTAGCACTTTCTACGAGCAGTACTTC	CASSPEGTSTFYEQYF
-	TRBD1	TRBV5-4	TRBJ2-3	TGTGCCAGCAGCTTGGGGCAGGGGGTAGGGGATACGCAGTATTTT	CASSLGQGVGDTQYF
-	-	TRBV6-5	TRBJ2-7	TGTGCCAGCAGTTCCCTATACGAGCAGTACTTC	CASSSLYEQYF
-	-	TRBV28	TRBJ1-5	TGTGCCAGCAGTTTATTAGGTCAGCCCCAGCATTTT	CASSLLGQPQHF
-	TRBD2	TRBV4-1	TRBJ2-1	TGCGCCAGCAGCCAAAAAAGGGGTGAGCGGGGCCGTTTTAATGAGCAGTTCTTC	CASSQKRGERGRFNEQFF
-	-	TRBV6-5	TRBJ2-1	TGTGCCAGCAGGAGGGACCTCTACAATGAGCAGTTCTTC	CASRRDLYNEQFF
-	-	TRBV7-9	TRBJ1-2	TGTGCCAGCAGCACGGGACCTTTGAGCCCCTATGGCTACACCTTC	CASSTGPLSPYGYTF
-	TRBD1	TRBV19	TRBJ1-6	TGTGCCAGTAGTATAGGACAGGGTCTATCTAATTCACCCCTCCACTTT	CASSIGQGLSNSPLHF
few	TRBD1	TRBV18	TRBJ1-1	TGTGCCAGCTCTATACAGGGGACTGAAGCTTTCTTT	CASSIQGTEAFF
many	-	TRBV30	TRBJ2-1	TGTGCCTGGAGTGGAGGGAATGAGCAGTTCTTC	CAWSGGNEQFF
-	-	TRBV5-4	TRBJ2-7	TGTGCCAGCAGCCGAGCGGCAAACTCCTACGAGCAGTACTTC	CASSRAANSYEQYF
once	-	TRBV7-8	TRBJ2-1	TGTGCCAGCAGCTTAGCGCTTAAACTAGCTGGCAATGAGCAGTTCTTC	CASSLALKLAGNEQFF
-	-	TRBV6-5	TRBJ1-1	TGTGCCAGCAGCAGGGGCACTGAAGCTTTCTTT	CASSRGTEAFF
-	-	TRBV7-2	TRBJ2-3	TGTGCCAGCGGACAGCGCACAGATACGCAGTATTTT	CASGQRTDTQYF
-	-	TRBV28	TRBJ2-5	TGTGCCAGCAAGCCCTTGAAGGGGAGTAAAGAGACCCAGTACTTC	CASKPLKGSKETQYF
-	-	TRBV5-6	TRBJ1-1	TGTGCCAGCAGCTTGGGCCGGACAGCGAACACTGAAGCTTTCTTT	CASSLGRTANTEAFF
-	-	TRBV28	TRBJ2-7	TGTGCCAGCAGTACAGTACAGGGCCCGGACTCCTACGAGCAGTACTTC	CASSTVQGPDSYEQYF
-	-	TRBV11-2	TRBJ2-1	TGTGCCAGCAGCTTAGGCCAGTCATGGAGCTCCTACAATGAGCAGTTCTTC	CASSLGQSWSSYNEQFF
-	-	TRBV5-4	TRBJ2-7	TGTGCCAGCAGCCGAAGCCGGGACGTGGAGTACGAGCAGTACTTC	CASSRSRDVEYEQYF
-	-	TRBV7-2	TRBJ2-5	TGTGCCAGCAGCTTCATTTCACGGGTGACAGAGACCCAGTACTTC	CASSFISRVTETQYF
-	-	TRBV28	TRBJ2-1	TGTGCCAGCATTGGAAGGTCGGGTCGCGCCTACAATGAGCAGTTCTTC	CASIGRSGRAYNEQFF
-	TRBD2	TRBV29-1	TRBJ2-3	TGCAGCGTCGCAAACCCACTAGCAGCGGGATATACAGATACGCAGTATTTT	CSVANPLAAGYTDTQYF
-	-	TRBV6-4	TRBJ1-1	TGTGCCAGCAGTGACTCAAGGCAGGTCAGCTTTTACACTGAAGCTTTCTTT	CASSDSRQVSFYTEAFF
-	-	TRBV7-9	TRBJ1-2	TGTGCCATCCTAACAGGGTACTATGGCTACACCTTC	CAILTGYYGYTF
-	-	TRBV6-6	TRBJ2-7	TGTGCCACACTTTCCCCACCCAAATACGAGCAGTACTTC	CATLSPPKYEQYF
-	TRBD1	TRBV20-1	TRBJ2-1	TGCAGTGCTAGTCAGGGGGACTCCTACAATGAGCAGTTCTTC	CSASQGDSYNEQFF
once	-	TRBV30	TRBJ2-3	TGTGCCTGGAGCCTTAACACAGATACGCAGTATTTT	CAWSLNTDTQYF
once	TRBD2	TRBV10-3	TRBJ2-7	TGTGCCATCAGTGACCCACTAGGCGGGGGTTTCTACGAGCAGTACTTC	CAISDPLGGGFYEQYF
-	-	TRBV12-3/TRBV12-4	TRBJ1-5	TGTGCCAGCAGTTTCGGGGATCAGCCCCAGCATTTT	CASSFGDQPQHF
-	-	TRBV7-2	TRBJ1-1	TGTGCCAGCAGCTCCACCGACAGGTATGAAGCTTTCTTT	CASSSTDRYEAFF